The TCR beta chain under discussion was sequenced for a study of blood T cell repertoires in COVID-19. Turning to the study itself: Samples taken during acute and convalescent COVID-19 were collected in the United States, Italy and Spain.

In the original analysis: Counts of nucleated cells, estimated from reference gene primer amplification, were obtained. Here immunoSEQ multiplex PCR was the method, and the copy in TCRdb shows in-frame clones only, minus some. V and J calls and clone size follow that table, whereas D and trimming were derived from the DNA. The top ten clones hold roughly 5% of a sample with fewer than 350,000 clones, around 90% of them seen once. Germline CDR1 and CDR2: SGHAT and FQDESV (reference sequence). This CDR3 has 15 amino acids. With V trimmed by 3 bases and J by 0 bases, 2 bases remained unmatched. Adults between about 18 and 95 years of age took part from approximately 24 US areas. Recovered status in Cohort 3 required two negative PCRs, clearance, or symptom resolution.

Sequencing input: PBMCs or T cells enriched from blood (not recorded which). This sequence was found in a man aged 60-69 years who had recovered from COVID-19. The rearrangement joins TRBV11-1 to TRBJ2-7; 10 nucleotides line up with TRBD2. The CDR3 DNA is TGTGCCAGCAGCTTTAGCGGGGGGAGCTCCTACGAGCAGTACTTC. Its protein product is CASSFSGGSSYEQYF.